The TCR beta chain under discussion was sequenced for a study of T cell changes during pregnancy in multiple sclerosis. The CDR3 contains 11 residues. Germline lookup yields CDR1 SGHDT and CDR2 YYEEEE. V was pared by 3 bases and J by 7 bases, with 7 bases between. This clone was recorded once. Only in-frame clones appear in the TCRdb table, and some are missing; sequencing was by immunoSEQ multiplex PCR. This table has fewer than 100,000 clones, around nine tenths appearing once. The sample in question was peripheral blood, obtained before pregnancy. The genes are TRBV5-6 and TRBJ1-1; D is uncertain. This receptor was identified in a female donor with multiple sclerosis, enrolled in a pregnancy study. The CDR3 coding sequence is TGTGCCAGCAGCTCTGAGATTGAAGCTTTCTTT. Residues: CASSSEIEAFF.